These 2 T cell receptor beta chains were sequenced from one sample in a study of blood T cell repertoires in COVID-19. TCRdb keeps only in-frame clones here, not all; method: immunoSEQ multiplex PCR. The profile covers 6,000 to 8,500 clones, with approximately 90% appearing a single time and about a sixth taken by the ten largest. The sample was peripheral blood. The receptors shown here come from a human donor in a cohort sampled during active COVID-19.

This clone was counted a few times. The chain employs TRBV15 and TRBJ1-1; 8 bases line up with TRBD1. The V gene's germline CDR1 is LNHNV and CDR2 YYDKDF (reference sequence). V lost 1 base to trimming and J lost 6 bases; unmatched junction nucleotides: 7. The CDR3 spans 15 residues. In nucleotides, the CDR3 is TGTGCCACCAGCAGAGGGACAGGGACCAGGCCTGAAGCTTTCTTT. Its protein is CATSRGTGTRPEAFF.

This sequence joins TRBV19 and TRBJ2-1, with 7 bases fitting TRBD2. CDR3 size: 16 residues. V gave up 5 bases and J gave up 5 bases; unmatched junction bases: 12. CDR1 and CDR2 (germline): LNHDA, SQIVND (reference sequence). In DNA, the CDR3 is TGTGCCAGTAGTGTCCGGACGGGAGGCCGCGACAATGAGCAGTTCTTC. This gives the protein CASSVRTGGRDNEQFF.